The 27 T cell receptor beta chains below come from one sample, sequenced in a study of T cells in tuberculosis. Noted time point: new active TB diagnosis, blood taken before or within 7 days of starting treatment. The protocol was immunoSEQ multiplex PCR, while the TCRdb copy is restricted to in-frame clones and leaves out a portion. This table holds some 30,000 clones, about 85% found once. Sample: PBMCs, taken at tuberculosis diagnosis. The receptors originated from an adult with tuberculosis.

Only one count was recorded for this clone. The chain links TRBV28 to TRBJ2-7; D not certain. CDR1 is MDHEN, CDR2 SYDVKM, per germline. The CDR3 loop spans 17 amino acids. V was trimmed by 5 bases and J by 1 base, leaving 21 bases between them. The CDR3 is CASSPWSGGRRSYEQYF. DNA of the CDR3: TGTGCCAGCAGTCCCTGGTCGGGTGGTCGTCGTTCCTACGAGCAGTACTTC.

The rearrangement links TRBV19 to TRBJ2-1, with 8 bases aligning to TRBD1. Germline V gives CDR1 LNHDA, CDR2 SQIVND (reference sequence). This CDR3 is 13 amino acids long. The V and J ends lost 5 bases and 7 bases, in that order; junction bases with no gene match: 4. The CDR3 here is CASSDTGGNEQFF. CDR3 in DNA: TGTGCCAGTAGTGACACAGGGGGGAATGAGCAGTTCTTC. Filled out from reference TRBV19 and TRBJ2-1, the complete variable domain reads DGGITQSPKYLFRKEGQNVTLSCEQNLNHDAMYWYRQDPGQGLRLIYYSQIVNDFQKGDIAEGYSVSREKKESFPLTVTSAQKNPTAFYLCASSDTGGNEQFFGPGTRLTVL.

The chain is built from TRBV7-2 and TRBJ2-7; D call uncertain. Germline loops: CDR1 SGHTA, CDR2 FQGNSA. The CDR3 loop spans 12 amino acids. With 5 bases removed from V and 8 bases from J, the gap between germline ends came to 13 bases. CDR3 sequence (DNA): TGTGCCAGCAGCGAACGATTCGACAAGCAGTACTTC. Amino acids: CASSERFDKQYF.

This CDR3 is CASSLGPNTEAFF. The CDR3 nucleotides read TGTGCCAGCAGTTTAGGCCCGAACACTGAAGCTTTCTTT. This chain links TRBV28 with TRBJ1-1; D gene ambiguous. The V end lost 2 bases, the J end lost 1 base, and 5 bases lay between the germline ends. This CDR3 region has 13 residues. CDR1 is MDHEN and CDR2 is SYDVKM in the germline V gene.

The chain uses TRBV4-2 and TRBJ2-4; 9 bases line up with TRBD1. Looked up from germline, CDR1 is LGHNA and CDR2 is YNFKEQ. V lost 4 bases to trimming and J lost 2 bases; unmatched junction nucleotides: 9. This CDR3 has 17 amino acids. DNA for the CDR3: TGTGCCAGCAGCCGGCCCGGGACAGGGCGGACCAAAAACATTCAGTACTTC. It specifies CASSRPGTGRTKNIQYF.

CDR3 nucleotide sequence: TGTGCCAGCAGTTACTCCCTTGGGACTAGCGGCTACGAGCAGTACTTC. Its protein is CASSYSLGTSGYEQYF. V gene TRBV6-6 combines with J gene TRBJ2-7; 11 nucleotides align to TRBD2. V lost 0 bases to trimming and J lost 3 bases; unmatched junction nucleotides: 4. The germline CDR1 and CDR2 sequences are MNHNY and SVGAGI (reference sequence). The CDR3 totals 16 residues.

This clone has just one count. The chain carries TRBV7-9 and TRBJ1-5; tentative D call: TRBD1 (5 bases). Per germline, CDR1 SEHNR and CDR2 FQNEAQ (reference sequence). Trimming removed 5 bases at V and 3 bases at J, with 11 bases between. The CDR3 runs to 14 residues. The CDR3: CASSPETVNQPQHF. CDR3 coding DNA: TGTGCCAGCAGCCCTGAGACAGTCAATCAGCCCCAGCATTTT.

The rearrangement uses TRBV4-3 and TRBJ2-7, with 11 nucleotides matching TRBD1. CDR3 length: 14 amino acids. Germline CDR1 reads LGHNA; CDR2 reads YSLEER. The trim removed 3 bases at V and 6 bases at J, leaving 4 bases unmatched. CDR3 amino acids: CASSQDRGLSEQYF. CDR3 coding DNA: TGCGCCAGCAGCCAGGACAGGGGGCTTTCCGAGCAGTACTTC.

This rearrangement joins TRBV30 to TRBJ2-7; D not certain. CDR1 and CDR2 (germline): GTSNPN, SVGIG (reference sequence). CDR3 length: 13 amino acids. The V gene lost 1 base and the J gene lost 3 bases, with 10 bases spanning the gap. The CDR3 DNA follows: TGTGCCTGGAGTGGTGAGCGTTACTACGAGCAGTACTTC. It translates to CAWSGERYYEQYF.

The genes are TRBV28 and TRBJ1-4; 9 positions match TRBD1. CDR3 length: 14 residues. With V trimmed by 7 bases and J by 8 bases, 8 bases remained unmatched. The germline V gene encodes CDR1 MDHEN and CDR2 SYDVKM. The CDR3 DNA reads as TGTGCCAGCATAAAGGGACAGGGAAGAGAAAAACTGTTTTTT. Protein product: CASIKGQGREKLFF.

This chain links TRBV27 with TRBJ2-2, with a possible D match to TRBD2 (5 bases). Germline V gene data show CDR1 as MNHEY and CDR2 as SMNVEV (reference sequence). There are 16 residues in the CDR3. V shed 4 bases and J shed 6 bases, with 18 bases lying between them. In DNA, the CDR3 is TGTGCCAGCAGTTCCTCCGAGGGTCGGCACGCCGGGGAGCTGTTTTTT. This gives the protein CASSSSEGRHAGELFF.

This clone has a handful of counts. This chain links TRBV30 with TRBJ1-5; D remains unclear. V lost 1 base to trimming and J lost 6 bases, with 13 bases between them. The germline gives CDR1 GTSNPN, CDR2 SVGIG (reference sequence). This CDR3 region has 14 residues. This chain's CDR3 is CAWSAVHDGQPQHF. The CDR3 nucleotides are TGTGCCTGGAGTGCAGTGCATGATGGTCAGCCCCAGCATTTT. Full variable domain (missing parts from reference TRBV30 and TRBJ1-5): SQTIHQWPATLVQPVGSPLSLECTVEGTSNPNLYWYRQAAGRGLQLLFYSVGIGQISSEVPQNLSASRPQDRQFILSSKKLLLSDSGFYLCAWSAVHDGQPQHFGDGTRLSIL.

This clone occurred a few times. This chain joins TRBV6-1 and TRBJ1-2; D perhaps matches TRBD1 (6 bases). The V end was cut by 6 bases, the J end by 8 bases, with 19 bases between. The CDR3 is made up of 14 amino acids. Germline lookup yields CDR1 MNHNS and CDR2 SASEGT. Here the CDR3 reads CASSGTWGTSGYTF. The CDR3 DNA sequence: TGTGCCAGCAGCGGGACATGGGGGACCAGCGGCTACACCTTC.

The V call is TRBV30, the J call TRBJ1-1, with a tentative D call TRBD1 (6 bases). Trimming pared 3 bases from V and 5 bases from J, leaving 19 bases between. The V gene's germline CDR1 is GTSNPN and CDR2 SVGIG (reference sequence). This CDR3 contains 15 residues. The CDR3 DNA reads TGTGCCTGGAGCCGACAGGCTGGGGGTTTGACTGAAGCTTTCTTT. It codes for CAWSRQAGGLTEAFF.

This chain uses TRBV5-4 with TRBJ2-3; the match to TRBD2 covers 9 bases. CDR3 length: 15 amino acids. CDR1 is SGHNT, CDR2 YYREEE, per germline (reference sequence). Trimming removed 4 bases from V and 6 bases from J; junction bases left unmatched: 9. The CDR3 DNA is TGTGCCAGCAGCCCGTTCCGGACTAGCGCGGATACGCAGTATTTT. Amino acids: CASSPFRTSADTQYF.

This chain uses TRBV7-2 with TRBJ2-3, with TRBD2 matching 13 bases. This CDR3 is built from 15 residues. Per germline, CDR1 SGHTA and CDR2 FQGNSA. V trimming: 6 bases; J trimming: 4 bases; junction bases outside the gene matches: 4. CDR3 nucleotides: TGTGCCAGCAGTCTTACTAGCGGGAGGGCAGATACGCAGTATTTT. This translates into CASSLTSGRADTQYF.

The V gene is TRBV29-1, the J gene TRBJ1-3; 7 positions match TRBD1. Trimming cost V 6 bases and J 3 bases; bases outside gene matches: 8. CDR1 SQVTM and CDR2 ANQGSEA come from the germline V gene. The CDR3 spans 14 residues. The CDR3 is CSVIQGNHGNTIYF. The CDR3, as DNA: TGCAGCGTCATACAGGGGAATCATGGAAACACCATATATTTT.

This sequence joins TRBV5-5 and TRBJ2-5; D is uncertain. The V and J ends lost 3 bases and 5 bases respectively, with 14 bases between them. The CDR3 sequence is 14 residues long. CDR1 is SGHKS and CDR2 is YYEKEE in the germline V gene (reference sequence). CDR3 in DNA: TGTGCCAGCAGCTCGAGCTCGGGTGGGGAGACCCAGTACTTC. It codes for CASSSSSGGETQYF.

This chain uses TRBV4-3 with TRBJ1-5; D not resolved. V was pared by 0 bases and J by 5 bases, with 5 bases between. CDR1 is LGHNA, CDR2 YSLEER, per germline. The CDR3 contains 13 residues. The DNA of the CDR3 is TGCGCCAGCAGCCAAGATCTTTATCAGCCCCAGCATTTT. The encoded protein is CASSQDLYQPQHF.

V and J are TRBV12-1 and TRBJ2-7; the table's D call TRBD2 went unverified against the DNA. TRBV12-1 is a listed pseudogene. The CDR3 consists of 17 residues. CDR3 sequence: CASSLLRTSVSSYEQYF. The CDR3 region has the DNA TGTGCCAGCAGCCTCCTACGGACTAGCGTTTCGTCCTACGAGCAGTACTTC.

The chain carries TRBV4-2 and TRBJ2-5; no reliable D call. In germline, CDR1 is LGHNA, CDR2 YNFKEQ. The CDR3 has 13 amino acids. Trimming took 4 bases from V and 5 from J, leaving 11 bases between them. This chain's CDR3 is CASSRVSGETQYF. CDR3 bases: TGTGCCAGCAGCCGGGTCTCCGGGGAGACCCAGTACTTC.

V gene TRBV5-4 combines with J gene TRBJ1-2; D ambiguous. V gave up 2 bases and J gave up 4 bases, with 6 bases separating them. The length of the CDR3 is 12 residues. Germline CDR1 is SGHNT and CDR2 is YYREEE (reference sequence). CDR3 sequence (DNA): TGTGCCAGCAGCTTCCCGGGCTATGGCTACACCTTC. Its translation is CASSFPGYGYTF.

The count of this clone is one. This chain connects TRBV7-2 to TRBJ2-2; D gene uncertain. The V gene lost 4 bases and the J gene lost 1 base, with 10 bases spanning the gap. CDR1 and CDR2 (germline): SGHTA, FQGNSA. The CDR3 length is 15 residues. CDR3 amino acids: CASSSPVENTGELFF. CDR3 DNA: TGTGCCAGCAGCTCCCCCGTAGAGAACACCGGGGAGCTGTTTTTT. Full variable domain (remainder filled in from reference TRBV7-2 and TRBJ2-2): GAGVSQSPSNKVTEKGKDVELRCDPISGHTALYWYRQSLGQGLEFLIYFQGNSAPDKSGLPSDRFSAERTGGSVSTLTIQRTQQEDSAVYLCASSSPVENTGELFFGEGSRLTVL.

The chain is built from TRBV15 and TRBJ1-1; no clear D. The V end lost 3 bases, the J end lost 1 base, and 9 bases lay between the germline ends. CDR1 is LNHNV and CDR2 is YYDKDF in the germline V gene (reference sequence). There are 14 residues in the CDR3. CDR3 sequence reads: CATSRGGPNTEAFF. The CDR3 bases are TGTGCCACCAGCAGGGGAGGACCGAACACTGAAGCTTTCTTT.

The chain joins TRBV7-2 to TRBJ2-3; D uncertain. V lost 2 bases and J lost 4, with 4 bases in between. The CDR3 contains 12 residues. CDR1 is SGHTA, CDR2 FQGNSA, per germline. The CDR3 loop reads CASSLQADTQYF. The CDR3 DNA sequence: TGTGCCAGCAGCTTACAGGCAGATACGCAGTATTTT.

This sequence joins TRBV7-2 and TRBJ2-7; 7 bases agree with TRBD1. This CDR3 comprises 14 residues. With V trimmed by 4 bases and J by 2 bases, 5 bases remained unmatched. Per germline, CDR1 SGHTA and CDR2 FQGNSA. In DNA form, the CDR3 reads TGTGCCAGCAGCTCCTCGACAGGGACCTACGAGCAGTACTTC. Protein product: CASSSSTGTYEQYF.

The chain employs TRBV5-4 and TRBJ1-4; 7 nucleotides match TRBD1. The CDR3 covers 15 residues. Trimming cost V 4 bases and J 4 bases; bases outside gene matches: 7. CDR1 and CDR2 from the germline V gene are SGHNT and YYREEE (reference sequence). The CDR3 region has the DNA TGTGCCAGCAGCACCCGGGACAGCCTTAATGAAAAACTGTTTTTT. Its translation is CASSTRDSLNEKLFF.